Listed here are 8 T cell receptor beta chains from one sample, sequenced in a study of cytomegalovirus exposure and HLA in healthy donors. With 60 Vbeta and 13 Jbeta primers, the PCR was carried out. TCRdb's table, derived via immunoSEQ multiplex PCR, lists solely in-frame clones and lacks some. Here the sample table reports around 130,000 clones. The source material was PBMCs. The receptors come from an older woman in good health and CMV-seronegative.

The chain links TRBV19 to TRBJ2-5, with 9 bases matching TRBD1. With V trimmed by 5 bases and J by 4 bases, 11 bases remained unmatched. Germline V lookup: CDR1 LNHDA, CDR2 SQIVND (reference sequence). This CDR3 region has 16 residues. The CDR3 bases are TGTGCCAGTAGTTCACTTCCGGGACAGGGAGGAGAGACCCAGTACTTC. Its translation is CASSSLPGQGGETQYF.

The rearrangement joins TRBV28 to TRBJ2-3; TRBD2 aligns across 10 bases. After removal of 6 bases from V and 1 base from J, the junction contained 7 bases not matched to a gene. This CDR3 comprises 16 residues. Germline V gene sequence: CDR1 MDHEN, CDR2 SYDVKM. The CDR3 DNA sequence: TGTGCCAGCAGACCAACCGGGACTAGCGGCACAGATACGCAGTATTTT. Its protein product is CASRPTGTSGTDTQYF.

This chain links TRBV27 with TRBJ1-6; TRBD1 might be the D (5 bases). Germline V gives CDR1 MNHEY, CDR2 SMNVEV (reference sequence). The CDR3 has 18 amino acids. Trimming left V 7 bases short and J 9 bases short, with 28 bases between. CDR3 DNA: TGTGCCAGCACCCCCAGTGCTGTGAATAGGCGGGGGGGTTCACCCCTCCACTTT. Translated, it gives CASTPSAVNRRGGSPLHF.

The rearrangement links TRBV19 to TRBJ1-1; tentatively, D is TRBD1 (5 bases). The germline gives CDR1 LNHDA, CDR2 SQIVND (reference sequence). CDR3 length: 16 amino acids. The germline V and J ends were trimmed by 6 bases and 1 base, with 18 bases remaining between them. The DNA of the CDR3 is TGTGCCAGTAGCGCACTATGGGGCCCGGCGAACACTGAAGCTTTCTTT. It codes for CASSALWGPANTEAFF.

The CDR3 DNA follows: TGCGCCAGCAGCCAAACAGGGGGCGCGGGTCAGCCCCAGCATTTT. Translating it yields CASSQTGGAGQPQHF. The gene calls are TRBV4-1 and TRBJ1-5, with 9 bases aligning to TRBD1. This CDR3 is built from 15 residues. CDR1 and CDR2 from the germline V gene are MGHRA and YSYEKL. V lost 2 bases and J lost 6; bases outside the gene matches: 5.

The rearrangement uses TRBV6-6 and TRBJ1-2, with 7 bases lining up with TRBD1. Germline loops: CDR1 MNHNY, CDR2 SVGAGI (reference sequence). V lost 2 bases to trimming and J lost 1 base; unmatched junction nucleotides: 7. The CDR3 spans 16 residues. For the CDR3, the DNA is TGTGCCAGCAGTTACAAGGGACAGCGCCTTAACTATGGCTACACCTTC. It specifies CASSYKGQRLNYGYTF.

This chain connects TRBV7-9 to TRBJ1-1; no clear D gene. CDR3 length: 12 amino acids. Trimming took 5 bases from V and 2 from J, leaving 6 bases between them. CDR1 and CDR2 from the germline V gene are SEHNR and FQNEAQ (reference sequence). The CDR3 spells CASSRGNTEAFF. The CDR3 nucleotides are TGTGCCAGCAGCCGGGGAAACACTGAAGCTTTCTTT. The variable domain in full, with the rest retrieved from reference TRBV7-9 and TRBJ1-1, is DTGVSQNPRHKITKRGQNVTFRCDPISEHNRLYWYRQTLGQGPEFLTYFQNEAQLEKSRLLSDRFSAERPKGSFSTLEIQRTEQGDSAMYLCASSRGNTEAFFGQGTRLTVV.

The V and J genes are TRBV6-1 and TRBJ2-1, with 8 bases lining up with TRBD2. Trimming at V came to 8 bases and at J to 4 bases, leaving 4 bases not matched to a gene. This CDR3 contains 13 residues. CDR1 MNHNS and CDR2 SASEGT come from the germline V gene. The CDR3 DNA sequence: TGTGCCAGCGTGCGGGGGGAATACAATGAGCAGTTCTTC. Translating it yields CASVRGEYNEQFF.